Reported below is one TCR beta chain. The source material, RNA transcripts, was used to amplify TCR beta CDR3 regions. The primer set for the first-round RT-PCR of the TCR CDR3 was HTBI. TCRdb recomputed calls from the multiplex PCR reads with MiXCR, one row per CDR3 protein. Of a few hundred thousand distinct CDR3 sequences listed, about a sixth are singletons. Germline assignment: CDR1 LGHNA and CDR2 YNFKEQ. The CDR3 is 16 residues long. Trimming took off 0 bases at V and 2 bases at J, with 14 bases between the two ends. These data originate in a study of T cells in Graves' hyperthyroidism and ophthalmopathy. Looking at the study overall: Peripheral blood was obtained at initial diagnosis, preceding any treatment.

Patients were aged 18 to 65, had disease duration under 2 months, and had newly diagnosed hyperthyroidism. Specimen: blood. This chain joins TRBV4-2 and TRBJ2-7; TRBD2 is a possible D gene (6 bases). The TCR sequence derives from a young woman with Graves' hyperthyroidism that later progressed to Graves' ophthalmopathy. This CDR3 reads CASSQEPGLLTYEQYF. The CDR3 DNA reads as TGTGCCAGCAGCCAAGAACCGGGACTCCTTACCTACGAGCAGTACTTC.